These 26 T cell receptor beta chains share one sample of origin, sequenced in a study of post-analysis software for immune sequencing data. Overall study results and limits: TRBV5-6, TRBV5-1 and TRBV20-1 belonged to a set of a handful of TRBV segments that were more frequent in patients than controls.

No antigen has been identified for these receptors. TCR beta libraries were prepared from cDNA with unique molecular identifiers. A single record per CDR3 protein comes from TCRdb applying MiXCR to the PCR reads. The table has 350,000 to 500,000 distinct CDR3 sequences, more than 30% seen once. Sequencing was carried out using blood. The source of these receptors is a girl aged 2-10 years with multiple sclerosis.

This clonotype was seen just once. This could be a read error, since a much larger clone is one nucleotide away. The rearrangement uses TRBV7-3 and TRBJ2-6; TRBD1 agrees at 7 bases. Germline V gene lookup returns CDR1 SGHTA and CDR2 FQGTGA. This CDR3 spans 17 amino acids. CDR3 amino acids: CASSTGQLNSGTNVLTF. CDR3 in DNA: TGTGCCAGCAGTACGGGACAGCTGAACTCTGGGACCAACGTCCTGACTTTC.

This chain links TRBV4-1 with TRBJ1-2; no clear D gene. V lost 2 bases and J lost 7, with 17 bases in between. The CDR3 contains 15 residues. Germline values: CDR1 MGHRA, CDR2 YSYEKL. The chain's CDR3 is CASSQIPGIRSGYTF. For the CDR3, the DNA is TGCGCCAGCAGCCAAATTCCGGGAATTAGGAGTGGCTACACCTTC.

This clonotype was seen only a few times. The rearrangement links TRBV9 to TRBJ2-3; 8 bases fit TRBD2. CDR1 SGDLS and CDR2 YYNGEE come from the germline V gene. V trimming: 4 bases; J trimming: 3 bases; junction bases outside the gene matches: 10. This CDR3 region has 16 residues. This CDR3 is CASSLRPAGETDTQYF. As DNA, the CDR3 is TGTGCCAGCAGCCTCAGACCAGCGGGAGAAACAGATACGCAGTATTTT. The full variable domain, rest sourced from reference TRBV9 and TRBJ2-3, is DSGVTQTPKHLITATGQRVTLRCSPRSGDLSVYWYQQSLDQGLQFLIQYYNGEERAKGNILERFSAQQFPDLHSELNLSSLELGDSALYFCASSLRPAGETDTQYFGPGTRLTVL.

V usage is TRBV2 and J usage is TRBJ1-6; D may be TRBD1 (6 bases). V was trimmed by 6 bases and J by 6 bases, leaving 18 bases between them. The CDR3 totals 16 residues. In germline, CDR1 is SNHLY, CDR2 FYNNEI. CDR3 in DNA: TGTGCCAGCAGCAAACAGGGCCCTGGGGTTAATTCACCCCTCCACTTT. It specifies CASSKQGPGVNSPLHF.

CDR3 residues: CASSLWGEHTEAFF. The CDR3 region has the DNA TGTGCCAGCAGTTTATGGGGGGAGCACACTGAAGCTTTCTTT. V is TRBV27 and J is TRBJ1-1; D is possibly TRBD1 (5 bases). With 1 base removed from V and 3 bases from J, the gap between germline ends came to 9 bases. Germline V gene sequence: CDR1 MNHEY, CDR2 SMNVEV (reference sequence). The CDR3 consists of 14 residues.

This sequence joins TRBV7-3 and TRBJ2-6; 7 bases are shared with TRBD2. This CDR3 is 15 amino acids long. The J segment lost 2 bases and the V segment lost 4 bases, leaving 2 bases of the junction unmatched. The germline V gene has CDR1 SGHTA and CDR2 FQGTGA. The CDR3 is CASSSGGTGANVLTF. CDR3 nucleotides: TGTGCCAGCAGCTCGGGGGGAACTGGGGCCAACGTCCTGACTTTC. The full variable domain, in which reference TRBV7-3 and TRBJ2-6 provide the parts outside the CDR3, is GAGVSQTPSNKVTEKGKYVELRCDPISGHTALYWYRQSLGQGPEFLIYFQGTGAADDSGLPNDRFFAVRPEGSVSTLKIQRTERGDSAVYLCASSSGGTGANVLTFGAGSRLTVL.

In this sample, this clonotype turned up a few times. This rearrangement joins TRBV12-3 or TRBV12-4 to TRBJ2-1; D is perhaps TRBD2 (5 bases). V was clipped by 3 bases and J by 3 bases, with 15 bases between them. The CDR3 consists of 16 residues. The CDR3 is CASSLHPGRIYNEQFF. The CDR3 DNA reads TGTGCCAGCAGTTTGCATCCGGGAAGGATCTACAATGAGCAGTTCTTC.

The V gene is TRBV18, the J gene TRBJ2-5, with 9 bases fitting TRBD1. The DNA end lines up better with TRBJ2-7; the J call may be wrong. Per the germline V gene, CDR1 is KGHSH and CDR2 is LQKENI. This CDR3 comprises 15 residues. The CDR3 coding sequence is TGTGCCAGCTCACCGGGACAGGGTGGAGTAGACGAGCAGTACTTC. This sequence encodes CASSPGQGGVDEQYF.

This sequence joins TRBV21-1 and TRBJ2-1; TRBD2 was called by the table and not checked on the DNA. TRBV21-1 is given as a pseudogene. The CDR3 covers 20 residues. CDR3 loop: CASSKGASRRTGHSYNEQFF. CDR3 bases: TGTGCCAGCAGCAAAGGGGCCTCCCGAAGGACAGGTCACTCCTACAATGAGCAGTTCTTC.

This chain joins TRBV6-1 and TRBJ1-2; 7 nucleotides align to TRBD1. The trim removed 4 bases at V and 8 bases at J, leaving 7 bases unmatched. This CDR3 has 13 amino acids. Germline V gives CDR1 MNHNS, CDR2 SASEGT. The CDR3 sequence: CASSADRVGGYTF. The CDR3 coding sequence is TGTGCCAGCAGTGCCGACAGGGTAGGGGGCTACACCTTC.

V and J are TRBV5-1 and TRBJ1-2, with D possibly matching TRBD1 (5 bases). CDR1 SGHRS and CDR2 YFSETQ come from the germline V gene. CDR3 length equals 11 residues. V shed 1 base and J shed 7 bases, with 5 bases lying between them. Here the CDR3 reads CASSLTGGYTF. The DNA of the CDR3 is TGCGCCAGCAGCTTGACAGGTGGCTACACCTTC.

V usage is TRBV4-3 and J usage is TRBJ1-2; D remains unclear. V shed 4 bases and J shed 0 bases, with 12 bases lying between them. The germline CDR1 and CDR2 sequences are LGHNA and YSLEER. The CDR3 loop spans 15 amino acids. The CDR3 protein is CASSPLEVPNYGYTF. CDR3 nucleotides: TGCGCCAGCAGCCCCCTGGAGGTCCCTAACTATGGCTACACCTTC.

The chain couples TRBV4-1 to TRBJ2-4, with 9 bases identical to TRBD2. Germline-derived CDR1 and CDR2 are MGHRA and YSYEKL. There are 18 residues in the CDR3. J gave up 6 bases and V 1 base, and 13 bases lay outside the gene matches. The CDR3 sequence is CASSQVSTRGGLGNIQYF. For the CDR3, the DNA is TGCGCCAGCAGCCAAGTATCAACGCGGGGGGGCCTCGGAAACATTCAGTACTTC.

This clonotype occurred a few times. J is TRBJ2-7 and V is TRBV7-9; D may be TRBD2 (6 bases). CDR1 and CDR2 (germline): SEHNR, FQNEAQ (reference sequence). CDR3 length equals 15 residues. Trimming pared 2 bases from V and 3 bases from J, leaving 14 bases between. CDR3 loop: CASSLMRGEIYEQYF. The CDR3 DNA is TGTGCCAGCAGCTTAATGCGGGGTGAGATCTACGAGCAGTACTTC.

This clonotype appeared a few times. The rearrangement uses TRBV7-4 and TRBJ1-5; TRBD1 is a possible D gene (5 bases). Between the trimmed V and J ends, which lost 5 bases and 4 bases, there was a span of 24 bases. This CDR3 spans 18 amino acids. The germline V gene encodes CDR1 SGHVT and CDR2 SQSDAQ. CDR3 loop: CASSLKKTGDGRNQPQHF. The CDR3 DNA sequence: TGTGCCAGCAGCCTGAAGAAGACCGGGGACGGTAGAAATCAGCCCCAGCATTTT. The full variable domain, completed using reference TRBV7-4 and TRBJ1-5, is GAGVSQSPRYKVAKRGRDVALRCDSISGHVTLYWYRQTLGQGSEVLTYSQSDAQRDKSGRPSGRFSAERPERSVSTLKIQRTEQGDSAVYLCASSLKKTGDGRNQPQHFGDGTRLSIL.

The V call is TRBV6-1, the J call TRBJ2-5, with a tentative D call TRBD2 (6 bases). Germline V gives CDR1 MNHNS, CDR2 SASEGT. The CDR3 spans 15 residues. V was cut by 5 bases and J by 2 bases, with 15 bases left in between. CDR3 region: CASSRRGGEQETQYF. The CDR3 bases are TGTGCCAGCAGTCGCCGCGGAGGGGAGCAAGAGACCCAGTACTTC.

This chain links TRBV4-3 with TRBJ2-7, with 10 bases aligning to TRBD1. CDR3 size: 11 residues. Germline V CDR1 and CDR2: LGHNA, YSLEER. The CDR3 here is CVRTGGYEQYF. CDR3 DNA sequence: TGCGTCAGGACAGGGGGCTACGAGCAGTACTTC.

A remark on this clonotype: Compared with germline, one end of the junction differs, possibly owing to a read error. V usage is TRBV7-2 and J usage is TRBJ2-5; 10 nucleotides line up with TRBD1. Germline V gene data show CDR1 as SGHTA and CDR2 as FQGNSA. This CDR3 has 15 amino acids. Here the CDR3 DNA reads TGTGCCAGCGAACGGGACAGGGGATTGGAAGAGCCCCAGTACTTC. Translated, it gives CASERDRGLEEPQYF.

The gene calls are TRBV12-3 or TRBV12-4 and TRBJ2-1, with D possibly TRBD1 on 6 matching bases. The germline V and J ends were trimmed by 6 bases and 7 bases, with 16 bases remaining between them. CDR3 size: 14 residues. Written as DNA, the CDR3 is TGTGCCAGCAGCTGGAACAGGGTTGGGAATGAGCAGTTCTTC. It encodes CASSWNRVGNEQFF.

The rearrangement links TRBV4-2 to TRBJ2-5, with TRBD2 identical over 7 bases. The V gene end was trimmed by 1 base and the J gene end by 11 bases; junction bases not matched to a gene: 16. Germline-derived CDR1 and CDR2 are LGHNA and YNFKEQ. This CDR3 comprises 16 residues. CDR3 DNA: TGTGCCAGCAGCCAAGTGTTAGCTAGCGGATACAATGAGCAGTACTTC. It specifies CASSQVLASGYNEQYF.

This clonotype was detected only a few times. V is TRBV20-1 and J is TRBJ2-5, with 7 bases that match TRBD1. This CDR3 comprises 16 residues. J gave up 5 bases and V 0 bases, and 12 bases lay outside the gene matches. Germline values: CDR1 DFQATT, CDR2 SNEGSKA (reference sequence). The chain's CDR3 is CSARDPSGGDGETQYF. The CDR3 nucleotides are TGCAGTGCTAGAGATCCATCAGGGGGTGATGGGGAGACCCAGTACTTC.

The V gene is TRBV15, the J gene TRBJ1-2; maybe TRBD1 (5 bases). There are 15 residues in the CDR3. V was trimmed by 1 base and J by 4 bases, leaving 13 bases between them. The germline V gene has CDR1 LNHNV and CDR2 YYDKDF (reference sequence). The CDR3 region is CATSRGGEVVYGYTF. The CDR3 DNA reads TGTGCCACCAGCAGAGGAGGGGAGGTGGTCTATGGCTACACCTTC.

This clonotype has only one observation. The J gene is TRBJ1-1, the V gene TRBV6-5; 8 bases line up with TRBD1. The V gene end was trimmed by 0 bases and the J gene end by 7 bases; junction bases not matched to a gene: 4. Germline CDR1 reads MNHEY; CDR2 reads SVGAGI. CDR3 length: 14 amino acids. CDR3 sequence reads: CASSYSGTGFEAFF. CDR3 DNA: TGTGCCAGCAGTTACTCCGGGACAGGCTTTGAAGCTTTCTTT.

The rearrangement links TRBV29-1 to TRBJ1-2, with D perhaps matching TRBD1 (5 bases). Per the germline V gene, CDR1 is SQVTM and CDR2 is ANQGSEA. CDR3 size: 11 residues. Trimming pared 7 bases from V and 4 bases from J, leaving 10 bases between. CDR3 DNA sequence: TGCAGCGGCCGGACACCCTATGGCTACACCTTC. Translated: CSGRTPYGYTF.

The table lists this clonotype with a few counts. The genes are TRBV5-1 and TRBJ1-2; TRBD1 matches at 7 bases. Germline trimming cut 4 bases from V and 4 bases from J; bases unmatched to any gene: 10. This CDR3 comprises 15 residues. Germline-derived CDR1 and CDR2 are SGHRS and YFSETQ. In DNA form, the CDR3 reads TGCGCCAGCAGCACCTCGACAGGGAGTTTCTATGGCTACACCTTC. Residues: CASSTSTGSFYGYTF.

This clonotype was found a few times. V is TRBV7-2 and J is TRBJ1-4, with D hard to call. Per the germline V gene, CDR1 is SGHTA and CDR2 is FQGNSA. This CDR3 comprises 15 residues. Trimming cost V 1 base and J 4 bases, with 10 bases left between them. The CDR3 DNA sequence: TGTGCCAGCAGCTTAGTTGGAAGCCTTAATGAAAAACTGTTTTTT. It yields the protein CASSLVGSLNEKLFF.